The subject of this entry is one TCR beta chain. What it recognizes is unknown. Sequenced by immunoSEQ multiplex PCR; TCRdb stores in-frame clones only, minus some. Found here are about 140,000 clones, approximately 90% of them singletons; the top ten hold around 3.6%. This record belongs to a study of T cell responses to AZD1222 COVID-19 vaccine. Study-wide results and limits: The donor group comprised mostly white British people and more females; the analysis possibly underestimated clonal diversity.

The TCR comes from an adult in good health. The sample in question was peripheral blood, obtained on day 0 of AZD1222 vaccination.

The CDR3 sequence is CASSPSGAEAFF. CDR3 in DNA: TGTGCCAGCTCACCATCCGGGGCTGAAGCTTTCTTT. The V gene is TRBV18, the J gene TRBJ1-1; D ambiguous. Germline assignment: CDR1 KGHSH and CDR2 LQKENI. The V end lost 2 bases, the J end lost 6 bases, and 7 bases lay between the germline ends. The CDR3 covers 12 residues.